This TCR beta chain was recorded in a study of identical twins. CDR3 size: 17 residues. With 5 bases clipped from V and 4 bases from J, the junction kept 12 bases outside the gene matches. Germline V gene data show CDR1 as MNHEY and CDR2 as SMNVEV (reference sequence). Template switching added a universal primer site, and cDNA bore unique molecular identifiers. TCRdb reanalysed the 5' RACE reads using MiXCR and keeps one entry per CDR3 protein. The sample lists about 570,000 distinct CDR3 sequences, around 9.6% occurring once. This sample also appeared in a second study, on yellow fever vaccine responses in identical twins.

The chain uses TRBV27 and TRBJ1-1; the match to TRBD1 covers 11 bases. The material sequenced was PBMCs. This receptor was obtained from a woman younger than 30 in good health. The CDR3 DNA reads as TGTGCCAGCAGTCCACCGGGACAGGGGGTGTGGAGCACTGAAGCTTTCTTT. Its translation: CASSPPGQGVWSTEAFF.